This TCR beta chain came from a study of cytomegalovirus exposure and HLA in healthy donors. The CDR3 totals 15 residues. From germline, CDR1 is SGHRS and CDR2 YFSETQ. Trimming removed 0 bases from V and 7 bases from J; junction bases left unmatched: 9. The table came from immunoSEQ multiplex PCR; TCRdb's copy has only in-frame clones and leaves some out. The sample has some 130,000 clones, around 85% seen once; the top ten hold nearly 3%. This receptor was identified in a man aged 18 to 29 in good health and CMV-seronegative. Source material: PBMCs. The chain carries TRBV5-1 and TRBJ1-1, with 7 bases fitting TRBD1. The CDR3: CASSLDLTGRDEAFF. The CDR3, as DNA: TGCGCCAGCAGCTTGGACCTGACAGGGCGTGATGAAGCTTTCTTT.